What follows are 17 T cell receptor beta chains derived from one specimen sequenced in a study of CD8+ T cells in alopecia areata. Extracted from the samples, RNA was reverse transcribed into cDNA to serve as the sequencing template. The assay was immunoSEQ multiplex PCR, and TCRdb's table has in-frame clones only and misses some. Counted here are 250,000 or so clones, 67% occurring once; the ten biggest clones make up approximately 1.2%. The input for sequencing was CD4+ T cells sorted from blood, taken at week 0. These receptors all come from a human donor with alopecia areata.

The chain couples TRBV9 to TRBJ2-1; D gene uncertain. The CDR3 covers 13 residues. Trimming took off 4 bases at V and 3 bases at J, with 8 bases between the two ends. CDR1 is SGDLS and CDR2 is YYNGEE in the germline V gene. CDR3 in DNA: TGTGCCAGCAGCCCCCCCGGCTACAATGAGCAGTTCTTC. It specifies CASSPPGYNEQFF.

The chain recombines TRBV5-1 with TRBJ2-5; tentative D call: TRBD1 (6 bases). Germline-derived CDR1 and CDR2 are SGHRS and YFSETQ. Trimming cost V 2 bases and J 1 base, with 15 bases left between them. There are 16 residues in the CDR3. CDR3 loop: CASSFGAGAFQETQYF. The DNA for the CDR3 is TGCGCCAGCAGCTTTGGTGCAGGGGCCTTCCAAGAGACCCAGTACTTC. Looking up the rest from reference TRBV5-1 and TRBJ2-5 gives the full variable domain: KAGVTQTPRYLIKTRGQQVTLSCSPISGHRSVSWYQQTPGQGLQFLFEYFSETQRNKGNFPGRFSGRQFSNSRSEMNVSTLELGDSALYLCASSFGAGAFQETQYFGPGTRLLVL.

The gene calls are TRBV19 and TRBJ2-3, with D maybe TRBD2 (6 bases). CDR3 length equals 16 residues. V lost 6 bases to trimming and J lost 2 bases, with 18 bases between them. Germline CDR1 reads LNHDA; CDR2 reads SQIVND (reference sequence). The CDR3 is CASSRPGESLTDTQYF. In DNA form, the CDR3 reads TGTGCCAGTAGCCGGCCGGGGGAATCCCTCACAGATACGCAGTATTTT.

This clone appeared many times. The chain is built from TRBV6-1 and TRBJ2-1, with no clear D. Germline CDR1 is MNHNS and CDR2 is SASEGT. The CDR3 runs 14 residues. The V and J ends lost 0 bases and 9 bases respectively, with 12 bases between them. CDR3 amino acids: CASSEAGGAFEQFF. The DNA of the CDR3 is TGTGCCAGCAGTGAAGCAGGCGGAGCATTTGAGCAGTTCTTC.

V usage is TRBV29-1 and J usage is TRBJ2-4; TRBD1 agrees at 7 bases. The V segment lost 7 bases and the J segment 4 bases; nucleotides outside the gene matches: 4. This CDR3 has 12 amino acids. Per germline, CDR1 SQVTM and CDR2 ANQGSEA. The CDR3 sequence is CSALGQKNIQYF. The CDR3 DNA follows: TGCAGCGCCCTGGGACAGAAAAACATTCAGTACTTC.

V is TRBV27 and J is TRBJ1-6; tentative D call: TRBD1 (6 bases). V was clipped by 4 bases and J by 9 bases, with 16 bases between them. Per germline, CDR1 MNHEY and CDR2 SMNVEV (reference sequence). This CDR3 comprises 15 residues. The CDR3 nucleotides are TGTGCCAGCAGTTCAAGTCTACAGGGAAGTTCACCCCTCCACTTT. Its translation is CASSSSLQGSSPLHF.

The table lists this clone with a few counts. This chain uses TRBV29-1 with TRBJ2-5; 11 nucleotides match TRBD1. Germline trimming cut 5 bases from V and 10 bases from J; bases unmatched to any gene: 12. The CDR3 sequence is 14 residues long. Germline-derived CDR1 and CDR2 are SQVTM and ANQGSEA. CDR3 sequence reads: CSVPPGQGAKGQYF. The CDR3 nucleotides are TGCAGCGTTCCCCCCGGACAGGGGGCGAAAGGCCAGTACTTC.

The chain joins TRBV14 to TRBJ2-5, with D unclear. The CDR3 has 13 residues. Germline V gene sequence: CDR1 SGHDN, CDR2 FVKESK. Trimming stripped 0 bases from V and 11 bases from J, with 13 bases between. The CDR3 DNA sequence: TGTGCCAGCAGCCAAGATCGGGTGCGTCCGCAGTACTTC. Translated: CASSQDRVRPQYF.

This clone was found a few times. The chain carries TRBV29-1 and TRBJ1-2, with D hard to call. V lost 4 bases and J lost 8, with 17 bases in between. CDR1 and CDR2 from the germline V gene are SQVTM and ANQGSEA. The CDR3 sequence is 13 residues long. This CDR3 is CSVGTAPPRGYTF. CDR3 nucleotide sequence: TGCAGCGTTGGGACCGCCCCACCCAGGGGCTACACCTTC.

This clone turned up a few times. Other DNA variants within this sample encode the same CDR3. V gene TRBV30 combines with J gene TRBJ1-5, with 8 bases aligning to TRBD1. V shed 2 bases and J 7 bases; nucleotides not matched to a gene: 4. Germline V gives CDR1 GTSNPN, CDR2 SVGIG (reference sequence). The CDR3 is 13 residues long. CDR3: CAWSQGAGQPQHF. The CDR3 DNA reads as TGTGCCTGGAGTCAGGGGGCGGGACAGCCCCAGCATTTT.

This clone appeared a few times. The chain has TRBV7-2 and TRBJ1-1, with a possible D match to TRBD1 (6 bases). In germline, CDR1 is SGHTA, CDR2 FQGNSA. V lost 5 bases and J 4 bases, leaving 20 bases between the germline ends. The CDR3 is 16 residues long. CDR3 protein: CASSPPEGGKGTEAFF. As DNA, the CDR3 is TGTGCCAGCAGCCCACCGGAGGGGGGAAAGGGCACTGAAGCTTTCTTT.

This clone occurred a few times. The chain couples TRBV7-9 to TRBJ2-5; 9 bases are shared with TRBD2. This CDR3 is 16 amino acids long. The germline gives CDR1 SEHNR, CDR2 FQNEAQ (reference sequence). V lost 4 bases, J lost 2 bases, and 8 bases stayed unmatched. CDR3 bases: TGTGCCAGCAGCTCCTTACCCCTAGCGGGGCAAGAGACCCAGTACTTC. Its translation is CASSSLPLAGQETQYF.

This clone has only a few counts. The CDR3 DNA sequence: TGTGCCAGCAGCTTGGGCGACGGGAGCATTCAGTACTTC. It codes for CASSLGDGSIQYF. The V gene is TRBV5-6, the J gene TRBJ2-4; a weak D match, TRBD2 (6 bases). This CDR3 comprises 13 residues. The germline V gene encodes CDR1 SGHDT and CDR2 YYEEEE. Trimming stripped 0 bases from V and 9 bases from J, with 10 bases between. The complete variable domain, with remaining parts taken from reference TRBV5-6 and TRBJ2-4, reads DAGVTQSPTHLIKTRGQQVTLRCSPKSGHDTVSWYQQALGQGPQFIFQYYEEEERQRGNFPDRFSGHQFPNYSSELNVNALLLGDSALYLCASSLGDGSIQYFGAGTRLSVL.

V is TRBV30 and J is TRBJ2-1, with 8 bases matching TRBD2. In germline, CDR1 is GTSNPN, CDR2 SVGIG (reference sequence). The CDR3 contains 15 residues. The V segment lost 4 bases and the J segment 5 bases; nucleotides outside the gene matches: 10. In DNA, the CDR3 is TGTGCCTGGACCCTCGGGCAGCGGGAGAACAATGAGCAGTTCTTC. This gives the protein CAWTLGQRENNEQFF.

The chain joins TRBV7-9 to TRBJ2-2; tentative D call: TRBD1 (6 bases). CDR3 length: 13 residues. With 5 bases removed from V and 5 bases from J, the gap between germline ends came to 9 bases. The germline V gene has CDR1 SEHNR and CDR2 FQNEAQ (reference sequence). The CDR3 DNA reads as TGTGCCAGCAGCCGAACAGGGACCGGGGAGCTGTTTTTT. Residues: CASSRTGTGELFF.

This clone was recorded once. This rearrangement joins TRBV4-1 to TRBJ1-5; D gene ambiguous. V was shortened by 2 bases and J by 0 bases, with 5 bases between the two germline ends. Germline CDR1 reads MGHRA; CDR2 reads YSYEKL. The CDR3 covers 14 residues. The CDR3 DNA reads TGCGCCAGCAGCCAAACAGATAGCAATCAGCCCCAGCATTTT. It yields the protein CASSQTDSNQPQHF.

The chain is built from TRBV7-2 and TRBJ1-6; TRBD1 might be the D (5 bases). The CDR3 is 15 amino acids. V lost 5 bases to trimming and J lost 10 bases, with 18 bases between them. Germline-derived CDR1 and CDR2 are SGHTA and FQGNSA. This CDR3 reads CASSALGRLYSPLHF. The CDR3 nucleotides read TGTGCCAGCAGCGCACTGGGACGGTTGTACTCACCCCTCCACTTT.